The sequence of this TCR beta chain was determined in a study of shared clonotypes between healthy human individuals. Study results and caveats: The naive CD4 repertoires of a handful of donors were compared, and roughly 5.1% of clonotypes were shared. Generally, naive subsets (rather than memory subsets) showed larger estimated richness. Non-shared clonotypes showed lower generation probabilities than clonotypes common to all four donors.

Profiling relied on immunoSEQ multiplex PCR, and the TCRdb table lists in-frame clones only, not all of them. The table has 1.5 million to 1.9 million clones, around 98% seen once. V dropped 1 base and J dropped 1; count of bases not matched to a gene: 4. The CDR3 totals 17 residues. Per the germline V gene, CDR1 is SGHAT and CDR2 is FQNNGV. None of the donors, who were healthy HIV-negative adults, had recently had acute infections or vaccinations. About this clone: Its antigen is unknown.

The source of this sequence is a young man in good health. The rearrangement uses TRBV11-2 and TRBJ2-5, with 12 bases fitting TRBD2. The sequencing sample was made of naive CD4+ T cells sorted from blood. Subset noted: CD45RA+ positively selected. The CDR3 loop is CASSLVRTSGTQETQYF. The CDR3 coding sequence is TGTGCCAGCAGCTTAGTGAGGACTAGCGGGACCCAAGAGACCCAGTACTTC.